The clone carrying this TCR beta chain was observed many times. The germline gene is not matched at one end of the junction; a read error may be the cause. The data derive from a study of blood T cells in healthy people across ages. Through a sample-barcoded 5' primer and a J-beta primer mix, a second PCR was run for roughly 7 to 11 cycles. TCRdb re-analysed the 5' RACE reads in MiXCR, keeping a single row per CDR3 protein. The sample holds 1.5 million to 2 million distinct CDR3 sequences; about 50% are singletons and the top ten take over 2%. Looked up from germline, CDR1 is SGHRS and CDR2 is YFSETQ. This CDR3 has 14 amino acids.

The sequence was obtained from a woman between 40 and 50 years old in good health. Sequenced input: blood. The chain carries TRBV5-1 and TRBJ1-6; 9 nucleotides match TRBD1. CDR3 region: CASSLGTGNSPLHF. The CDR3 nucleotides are TGTGCCAGCAGTTTAGGGACAGGGAATTCACCCCTCCACTTT. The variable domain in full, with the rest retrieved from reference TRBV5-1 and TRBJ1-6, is KAGVTQTPRYLIKTRGQQVTLSCSPISGHRSVSWYQQTPGQGLQFLFEYFSETQRNKGNFPGRFSGRQFSNSRSEMNVSTLELGDSALYLCASSLGTGNSPLHFGNGTRLTVT.